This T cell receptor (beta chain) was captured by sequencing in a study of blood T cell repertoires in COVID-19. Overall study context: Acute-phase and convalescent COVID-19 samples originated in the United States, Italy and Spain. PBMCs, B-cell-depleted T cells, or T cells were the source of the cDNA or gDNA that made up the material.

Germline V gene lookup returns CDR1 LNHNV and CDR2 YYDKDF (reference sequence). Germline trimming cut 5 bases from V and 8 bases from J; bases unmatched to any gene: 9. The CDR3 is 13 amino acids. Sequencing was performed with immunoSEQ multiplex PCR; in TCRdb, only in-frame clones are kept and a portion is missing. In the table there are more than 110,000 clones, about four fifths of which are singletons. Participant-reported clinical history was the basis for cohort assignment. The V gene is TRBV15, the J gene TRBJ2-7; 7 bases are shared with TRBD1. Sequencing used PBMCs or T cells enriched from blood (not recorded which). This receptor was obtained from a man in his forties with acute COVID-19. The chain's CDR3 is CATSANRQGKQYF. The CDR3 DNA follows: TGTGCCACCAGCGCCAATCGACAGGGAAAGCAGTACTTC.